This entry lists 23 T cell receptor beta chains sequenced from one sample in a study of T-cell reconstitution after alpha-beta-depleted transplantation in children. Researchers prepared the TCRbeta library using unique molecular identifiers, the study reports. TCRdb analysed the PCR reads with MiXCR anew, one entry per CDR3 protein. The sample contains hundreds of thousands of distinct CDR3 sequences, roughly 14% of which appear only once. The specimen was PBMCs, collected before TCRalphabeta/CD19-depleted stem cell transplant. The receptors shown here come from a girl aged 2 to 9 with congenital amegakaryocytic thrombocytopenia, due to receive a stem cell transplant.

The V call is TRBV7-8, the J call TRBJ2-3; D tentatively fits TRBD1 or TRBD2 (5 bases each). V lost 2 bases to trimming and J lost 6 bases, with 9 bases between them. CDR3 length: 13 residues. Germline values: CDR1 SGHVS, CDR2 FQNEAQ. CDR3 residues: CASSLLRDDTQYF. CDR3 sequence (DNA): TGTGCCAGCAGCTTATTAAGGGACGATACGCAGTATTTT.

The rearrangement uses TRBV11-2 and TRBJ2-7; D uncertain. Trimming removed 0 bases at V and 2 bases at J, with 11 bases between. Germline V gene sequence: CDR1 SGHAT, CDR2 FQNNGV. CDR3 length: 15 residues. CDR3: CASSLEVSPPYEQYF. CDR3 nucleotides: TGTGCCAGCAGCTTAGAGGTGTCTCCTCCCTACGAGCAGTACTTC.

This clonotype was picked up many times. The chain employs TRBV12-3 or TRBV12-4 and TRBJ2-1; 12 bases line up with TRBD2. The CDR3 totals 15 residues. Trimming took 2 bases from V and 9 from J; bases not matched to a gene: 5. CDR3 protein: CASSLLAGGKGEQFF. The CDR3 DNA sequence: TGTGCCAGCAGTTTACTAGCGGGGGGGAAGGGTGAGCAGTTCTTC.

This chain joins TRBV28 and TRBJ2-5; no definite D call. CDR1 is MDHEN, CDR2 SYDVKM, per germline. The CDR3 has 16 residues. The V end was cut by 3 bases, the J end by 0 bases, with 14 bases between. The CDR3, as DNA: TGTGCCAGCAGTTTCCGAACCACCCGCGACCAAGAGACCCAGTACTTC. Its protein is CASSFRTTRDQETQYF.

The V and J genes are TRBV29-1 and TRBJ1-3; 10 bases agree with TRBD1. The CDR3 loop spans 16 amino acids. Germline V gives CDR1 SQVTM, CDR2 ANQGSEA. V lost 1 base to trimming and J lost 3 bases; unmatched junction nucleotides: 6. The CDR3 loop is CSVEVRGTGDGNTIYF. Written as DNA, the CDR3 is TGCAGCGTTGAAGTGCGCGGGACAGGGGATGGAAACACCATATATTTT.

This clonotype has ten or more counts. The V call is TRBV20-1, the J call TRBJ2-1; no reliable D call. Trimming took off 6 bases at V and 5 bases at J, with 11 bases between the two ends. This CDR3 is built from 12 residues. CDR1 and CDR2 (germline): DFQATT, SNEGSKA (reference sequence). CDR3 in DNA: TGCAGTGCCCGGAGTACCCACAATGAGCAGTTCTTC. This codes for CSARSTHNEQFF.

This clonotype was recorded at least ten times. The rearrangement uses TRBV20-1 and TRBJ1-1, with unresolved D. This CDR3 spans 15 amino acids. The germline gives CDR1 DFQATT, CDR2 SNEGSKA (reference sequence). Trimming left V 0 bases short and J 2 bases short, with 13 bases between. This chain's CDR3 is CSARDWGYQNTEAFF. CDR3 bases: TGCAGTGCTAGAGATTGGGGATATCAAAACACTGAAGCTTTCTTT.

This clonotype was counted only a few times. The chain employs TRBV12-3 or TRBV12-4 and TRBJ2-1, with 7 bases aligning to TRBD1. This CDR3 has 12 amino acids. V shed 7 bases, J shed 12 bases, and the junction held 9 bases outside the gene matches. CDR3 DNA sequence: TGTGCCAGCAATAGAGGGGGCGGAGGGCAGTTCTTC. Translation gives CASNRGGGGQFF.

CDR3 sequence (DNA): TGTGCCAGCTGTTCGTCATGGCATGCGGGACCCCTTCACAATGAGCAGTTCTTC. Its protein is CASCSSWHAGPLHNEQFF. The V and J genes are TRBV3-1 and TRBJ2-1, with D possibly being TRBD2 (6 bases). CDR1 is LGHDT, CDR2 YNNKEL, per germline (reference sequence). Trimming removed 8 bases from V and 5 bases from J, with 28 bases in between. The CDR3 totals 18 residues.

This clonotype appeared many times. V usage is TRBV5-1 and J usage is TRBJ2-2, with unresolved D. Trimming left V 0 bases short and J 0 bases short, with 3 bases between. The germline V gene has CDR1 SGHRS and CDR2 YFSETQ. The CDR3 covers 14 residues. CDR3 in amino acids: CASSLVSNTGELFF. DNA of the CDR3: TGCGCCAGCAGCTTGGTTTCGAACACCGGGGAGCTGTTTTTT. Variable domain in full (rest from reference TRBV5-1 and TRBJ2-2): KAGVTQTPRYLIKTRGQQVTLSCSPISGHRSVSWYQQTPGQGLQFLFEYFSETQRNKGNFPGRFSGRQFSNSRSEMNVSTLELGDSALYLCASSLVSNTGELFFGEGSRLTVL.

This clonotype was counted at least ten times. The chain is built from TRBV20-1 and TRBJ2-1; maybe TRBD2 (6 bases). CDR3 length: 16 residues. Deletions cut 3 bases from V and 6 bases from J, with 21 bases between. Germline loops: CDR1 DFQATT, CDR2 SNEGSKA (reference sequence). The CDR3 DNA reads TGCAGTGCTAGGCAAAACCCGACTAGTTTGGGCAATGAGCAGTTCTTC. Translated, it gives CSARQNPTSLGNEQFF.

The table lists this clonotype with a few counts. The chain employs TRBV5-1 and TRBJ2-5; the match to TRBD1 covers 9 bases. In germline, CDR1 is SGHRS, CDR2 YFSETQ. The V gene end was trimmed by 3 bases and the J gene end by 0 bases; junction bases not matched to a gene: 9. This CDR3 region has 17 residues. The DNA for the CDR3 is TGCGCCAGCAGCTACCCTCCGGGACAGGGACACCAAGAGACCCAGTACTTC. Protein sequence: CASSYPPGQGHQETQYF.

This clonotype was recorded a few times. CDR3: CASSLRQRAGELFF. CDR3 sequence (DNA): TGTGCCAGCAGCTTAAGGCAACGGGCCGGGGAGCTGTTTTTT. The chain is built from TRBV7-3 and TRBJ2-2, with no clear D. The germline gives CDR1 SGHTA, CDR2 FQGTGA. The CDR3 extends over 14 amino acids. Trimming took off 1 base at V and 6 bases at J, with 9 bases between the two ends.

This clonotype has a count of ten or more. This chain connects TRBV4-2 to TRBJ2-5; D uncertain. The CDR3 loop spans 13 amino acids. The germline V gene has CDR1 LGHNA and CDR2 YNFKEQ. The V end lost 0 bases, the J end lost 3 bases, and 5 bases lay between the germline ends. The CDR3 DNA sequence: TGTGCCAGCAGCCAAGATAGAAAAGAGACCCAGTACTTC. Its protein is CASSQDRKETQYF.

Note on this clonotype: At one of its ends the junction is not consistent with the germline gene, which may arise from a read error. The rearrangement links TRBV2 to TRBJ2-4, with D possibly being TRBD1 (5 bases). Germline values: CDR1 SNHLY, CDR2 FYNNEI. The CDR3 contains 18 residues. CDR3 nucleotides: TGTACCAGCTGTCCGCCCAGATGGACACCACCAGCCAAAAACATTCAGTACTTC. Encoded protein: CTSCPPRWTPPAKNIQYF.

The rearrangement joins TRBV5-1 to TRBJ2-7; D gene unclear. This CDR3 region has 16 residues. Trimming removed 3 bases at V and 4 bases at J, with 20 bases between. Germline assignment: CDR1 SGHRS and CDR2 YFSETQ. CDR3 DNA sequence: TGCGCCAGCAGCTCGAATGGTTTGGCGGCCTCTTACGAGCAGTACTTC. This sequence encodes CASSSNGLAASYEQYF.

V and J are TRBV7-7 and TRBJ2-1, with 7 bases lining up with TRBD2. Trimming took 5 bases from V and 6 from J; bases not matched to a gene: 16. CDR1 is SSHAT and CDR2 is FNYEAQ in the germline V gene (reference sequence). This CDR3 comprises 17 residues. The CDR3 sequence is CASSAWGGRTRANEQFF. The CDR3, as DNA: TGTGCCAGCAGCGCGTGGGGGGGAAGGACAAGGGCCAATGAGCAGTTCTTC.

In its sample, this clonotype was seen a few times. V gene TRBV3-1 combines with J gene TRBJ2-7, with no clear D. V was trimmed by 1 base and J by 1 base, leaving 14 bases between them. Per the germline V gene, CDR1 is LGHDT and CDR2 is YNNKEL (reference sequence). CDR3 length: 16 residues. In nucleotides, the CDR3 is TGTGCCAGCAGCCAAGGTCTAGTCAGTTGGTCCTACGAGCAGTACTTC. It codes for CASSQGLVSWSYEQYF.

At least ten counts were recorded for this clonotype. This chain links TRBV20-1 with TRBJ2-1, with 7 bases that match TRBD2. The CDR3 covers 14 residues. Germline-derived CDR1 and CDR2 are DFQATT and SNEGSKA (reference sequence). After removal of 0 bases from V and 3 bases from J, the junction contained 2 bases not matched to a gene. Here the CDR3 DNA reads TGCAGTGCTAGAGACGGGGGGAGCTACAATGAGCAGTTCTTC. Its translation: CSARDGGSYNEQFF.

This clonotype was seen many times. The CDR3 region has the DNA TGCAGTGCAGGTGGGCCACAAACTTCCCAAGAGACCCAGTACTTC. It specifies CSAGGPQTSQETQYF. V is TRBV20-1 and J is TRBJ2-5; D remains unclear. The germline CDR1 and CDR2 sequences are DFQATT and SNEGSKA (reference sequence). The CDR3 contains 15 residues. V was cut by 6 bases and J by 1 base, with 18 bases left in between.

This clonotype has ten or more counts. The gene calls are TRBV10-3 and TRBJ2-2; 7 nucleotides match TRBD2. The CDR3 totals 15 residues. With V trimmed by 7 bases and J by 0 bases, 5 bases remained unmatched. Germline V gives CDR1 ENHRY, CDR2 SYGVKD. The CDR3 is CAITSSGANTGELFF. The CDR3 DNA reads TGTGCCATCACATCTAGCGGTGCGAACACCGGGGAGCTGTTTTTT.

This clonotype was observed many times. V and J are TRBV6-2 or TRBV6-3 and TRBJ2-1; 7 positions match TRBD1. V dropped 2 bases and J dropped 4; count of bases not matched to a gene: 8. This CDR3 has 16 residues. Germline CDR1 and CDR2: MNHEY and SVGEGT. Written as DNA, the CDR3 is TGTGCCAGCAGTTACGACCTGACAGGGCCGTACAATGAGCAGTTCTTC. Translation gives CASSYDLTGPYNEQFF.

V usage is TRBV29-1 and J usage is TRBJ2-7, with 10 bases lining up with TRBD2. Looked up from germline, CDR1 is SQVTM and CDR2 is ANQGSEA. This CDR3 comprises 13 residues. V lost 5 bases to trimming and J lost 7 bases; unmatched junction nucleotides: 8. DNA of the CDR3: TGCAGCGTTCTCCTGGTAGCGGGAGGTGAGCAGTACTTC. Translated, it gives CSVLLVAGGEQYF.